This TCR beta chain was sequenced during a study of CD8 T cells in Susac syndrome (dated by TCRdb to about 2019). Regarding the study in general: Of the Susac syndrome patients who were sequenced, five or six had clinically active disease and eight were in clinical remission. At blood withdrawal, Susac syndrome patients were therapy-naive, treated with corticosteroids (with IVIg additionally given to some), or treated with IVIg alone. Whether CD8+ T cell activation and differentiation in Susac syndrome was antigen driven was tested using repertoire sequencing. Study-wide conclusions, independent of this receptor: In the CD4+ T cell repertoire of Susac syndrome patients, clonal expansion was not detected. The study acknowledged that relatively few individuals were included in the TCR sequencing and HLA analysis.

Peripheral blood CD8+ and CD4+ T cells from healthy donors, Susac syndrome patients and multiple sclerosis patients were profiled by high-throughput TCR beta sequencing. Susac syndrome patients met recently defined diagnostic criteria for definite or probable disease. Bulk CD8+ and CD4+ T cells were purified by magnetic negative isolation, whereas CD8+ TEMRA cells were enriched by FACS. Blood was drawn into EDTA tubes, processed within 24 hours, and PBMCs were isolated by density gradient centrifugation. PBMCs intended for TCR sequencing were cryopreserved in liquid nitrogen and were subsequently thawed in a 37 degrees C water bath. Purity of sorted or isolated CD4+, CD8+ and CD8+ TEMRA cells was at least 90%. On this clonotype: Its antigen is not yet known. Qualities for individual bases were not recorded, and no much larger clone is one base off.

The CDR3 has 14 amino acids, counting the end cysteine and phenylalanine. Kept here is only the CDR3 DNA, which spans 42 bases and is read in frame from base 1. V loses 5 bases of germline sequence and J loses 6 bases, and the interval between the two ends is 17 bases. The germline V gene gives CDR1 as SGHTA and CDR2 as FQGNSA. RNA was extracted using the RNeasy kit, and roughly 0.5 to 1 ug of the RNA was reverse transcribed with random hexamers. The immunoSEQ multiplex PCR assay, covering 54 Vbeta and 13 Jbeta segments, was used to amplify TCR beta CDR3 regions. To correct PCR amplification bias, a synthetic template baseline was used for both primer optimization and computational correction. As for the authors' bioinformatics: Reads were annotated to V, D and J genes per IMGT and analyzed with immunoSEQ Analyzer, keeping only productive sequences. Clonality was calculated as one minus the Shannon entropy normalized by log2 of the number of productive unique sequences. For each patient and control, public and private clones were evaluated among the 100 most prevalent clones. Clones were defined as Susac-specific if absent from the healthy and MS cohorts, from 1052 published viral clones and from other ImmuneACCESS disease sequences. Starting from the raw public reads, TCRdb applied fastp trimming at Q25, assembled clones with MiXCR and retained in-frame beta chains. Rows with one shared CDR3 protein collapse into an entry with the most common genes and DNA. The V and J calls reflect TCRdb's pipeline rather than the authors' work. The sample table contains about 180,000 distinct CDR3 sequences; only one count was recorded for approximately 95% of them. Roughly 0.12% of the sample is held by the ten biggest clonotypes.

This receptor was identified in a human donor with Susac syndrome. This receptor chain uses TRBV7-2 and TRBJ2-7, with a tentative D gene TRBD1 over 5 matching bases. Sample: CD4+ T cells from PBMCs. The DNA sequence is TGTGCCAGCAGCGTGGGGCCTAGAGGAGTCGAGCAGTACTTC. This sequence encodes CASSVGPRGVEQYF.